These 23 T cell receptor beta chains were sequenced from one sample in a study of blood T cell repertoires in COVID-19. The table came from immunoSEQ multiplex PCR; TCRdb's copy has only in-frame clones and leaves some out. The repertoire holds roughly 290,000 clones, around 87% seen once, with approximately 8% in the top ten. The sample taken for sequencing was peripheral blood. These receptors were collected from a woman in her 50s who had recovered from COVID-19.

The chain joins TRBV2 to TRBJ2-5, with 8 positions matching TRBD2. Germline CDR1 SNHLY, CDR2 FYNNEI. V gave up 6 bases and J gave up 1 base; unmatched junction bases: 4. This CDR3 region has 14 residues. The CDR3 is CASRRGVLQETQYF. In nucleotides, the CDR3 is TGTGCCAGCAGGCGGGGGGTTCTCCAAGAGACCCAGTACTTC.

DNA of the CDR3: TGCGCCAGCAGTCAATCCCGGGACTCCTACGAGCAGTACTTC. It yields the protein CASSQSRDSYEQYF. The rearrangement uses TRBV23-1 and TRBJ2-7, with D perhaps matching TRBD2 (5 bases). TRBV23-1 is filed as an ORF, its function uncertain. The CDR3 is made up of 14 amino acids. Trimming removed 0 bases at V and 0 bases at J, with 6 bases between.

This chain uses TRBV18 with TRBJ2-1; 13 bases are a match to TRBD2. CDR1 and CDR2 from the germline V gene are KGHSH and LQKENI. Trimming cost V 2 bases and J 5 bases; bases outside gene matches: 6. CDR3 length: 17 amino acids. The CDR3 coding sequence is TGTGCCAGCTCACCAAGGACTAGCGGGAGCGGTAACAATGAGCAGTTCTTC. Its translation: CASSPRTSGSGNNEQFF. Filled out from reference TRBV18 and TRBJ2-1, the complete variable domain reads NAGVMQNPRHLVRRRGQEARLRCSPMKGHSHVYWYRQLPEEGLKFMVYLQKENIIDESGMPKERFSAEFPKEGPSILRIQQVVRGDSAAYFCASSPRTSGSGNNEQFFGPGTRLTVL.

The genes are TRBV7-2 and TRBJ1-5, with D possibly matching TRBD1 (6 bases). Germline-derived CDR1 and CDR2 are SGHTA and FQGNSA. Between the trimmed V and J ends, which lost 5 bases and 7 bases, there was a span of 18 bases. This CDR3 spans 15 amino acids. In DNA form, the CDR3 reads TGTGCCAGCAGCCCCCGCACAGGGAGGGAACAGCCCCAGCATTTT. This sequence encodes CASSPRTGREQPQHF.

The chain carries TRBV29-1 and TRBJ1-2; D might be TRBD1 (5 bases). Germline CDR1 SQVTM, CDR2 ANQGSEA. The CDR3 covers 14 residues. V lost 4 bases to trimming and J lost 0 bases, with 12 bases between them. The CDR3 bases are TGCAGCGTTGGGGGGTCGGGAGCTAACTATGGCTACACCTTC. Translating gives CSVGGSGANYGYTF.

The chain combines TRBV4-3 with TRBJ2-1; D possibly corresponds to TRBD2 (7 bases). The ends were cut back, 0 bases at V and 8 bases at J, with 11 bases in the middle. The CDR3 is 14 amino acids. Germline CDR1 and CDR2: LGHNA and YSLEER. The CDR3 is CASSQDRGADEQFF. The CDR3 nucleotides are TGCGCCAGCAGCCAAGACCGGGGGGCGGATGAGCAGTTCTTC.

The gene calls are TRBV2 and TRBJ2-5, with D possibly TRBD2 on 7 matching bases. Trimming left V 10 bases short and J 5 bases short, with 20 bases between. The germline CDR1 and CDR2 sequences are SNHLY and FYNNEI. This CDR3 has 14 amino acids. CDR3 sequence: CAKGGAASVETQYF. DNA of the CDR3: TGTGCCAAGGGGGGGGCGGCTAGCGTTGAGACCCAGTACTTC.

The CDR3 DNA reads as TGCGCCAGCAGCTTGGTTGTCGGAGACACCGGGGAGCTGTTTTTT. This codes for CASSLVVGDTGELFF. The chain recombines TRBV5-1 with TRBJ2-2; no definite D call. V lost 0 bases and J 3 bases, leaving 9 bases between the germline ends. Germline loops: CDR1 SGHRS, CDR2 YFSETQ. The CDR3 covers 15 residues. The full variable domain, its missing parts supplied by reference TRBV5-1 and TRBJ2-2, is KAGVTQTPRYLIKTRGQQVTLSCSPISGHRSVSWYQQTPGQGLQFLFEYFSETQRNKGNFPGRFSGRQFSNSRSEMNVSTLELGDSALYLCASSLVVGDTGELFFGEGSRLTVL.

The chain joins TRBV5-1 to TRBJ1-5; 7 nucleotides match TRBD1. V lost 0 bases to trimming and J lost 6 bases; unmatched junction nucleotides: 6. The germline V gene has CDR1 SGHRS and CDR2 YFSETQ. This CDR3 contains 15 residues. This CDR3 reads CASSLEGATGQPQHF. The CDR3 DNA sequence: TGCGCCAGCAGCTTGGAGGGGGCCACCGGTCAGCCCCAGCATTTT.

The V and J genes are TRBV3-1 (or the pseudogene TRBV3-2) and TRBJ2-7, with no clear D. Germline assignment: CDR1 LGHDT and CDR2 YNNKEL (reference sequence). The ends were cut back, 0 bases at V and 6 bases at J, with 18 bases in the middle. This CDR3 spans 16 amino acids. Here the CDR3 reads CASSQDIAQKAGEQYF. Here the CDR3 DNA reads TGTGCCAGCAGCCAAGATATTGCCCAAAAAGCTGGCGAGCAGTACTTC.

This clone was seen more than once but under ten times. The chain has TRBV7-9 and TRBJ2-3, with 12 positions matching TRBD1. CDR3 length: 15 amino acids. Looked up from germline, CDR1 is SEHNR and CDR2 is FQNEAQ (reference sequence). V trimming: 3 bases; J trimming: 5 bases; junction bases outside the gene matches: 3. CDR3 in amino acids: CASSFGTGGGDTQYF. The CDR3 coding sequence is TGTGCCAGCAGCTTCGGGACAGGGGGCGGAGATACGCAGTATTTT.

The genes are TRBV9 and TRBJ2-7; no firm D call. The ends were cut back, 2 bases at V and 1 base at J, with 10 bases in the middle. The CDR3 contains 14 residues. CDR1 is SGDLS and CDR2 is YYNGEE in the germline V gene. The DNA for the CDR3 is TGTGCCAGCAGCGTGCTCGGGTCTTCCTACGAGCAGTACTTC. The encoded protein is CASSVLGSSYEQYF.

The chain carries TRBV14 and TRBJ2-2; tentative D call: TRBD1 (5 bases). The CDR3 has 15 amino acids. Germline V gene sequence: CDR1 SGHDN, CDR2 FVKESK. V was cut by 2 bases and J by 5 bases, with 12 bases left in between. The CDR3 nucleotides are TGTGCCAGCAGCCAAAGTCCAGGGTGGACCGGGGAGCTGTTTTTT. Amino acid sequence: CASSQSPGWTGELFF.

The V call is TRBV11-2, the J call TRBJ2-1; 12 bases are a match to TRBD2. CDR1 SGHAT and CDR2 FQNNGV come from the germline V gene. J was trimmed by 4 bases and V by 5 bases; bases with no gene match: 6. CDR3 length equals 16 residues. In nucleotides, the CDR3 is TGTGCCAGCAGCCCGCCCCTAGCGGGAGGGTACAATGAGCAGTTCTTC. Its protein product is CASSPPLAGGYNEQFF. The complete variable domain, with remaining parts taken from reference TRBV11-2 and TRBJ2-1, reads EAGVAQSPRYKIIEKRQSVAFWCNPISGHATLYWYQQILGQGPKLLIQFQNNGVVDDSQLPKDRFSAERLKGVDSTLKIQPAKLEDSAVYLCASSPPLAGGYNEQFFGPGTRLTVL.

A note on this clone: This sample includes further DNA sequences coding for the same CDR3. The CDR3 loop reads CASSPRTSGSYEQYF. In DNA form, the CDR3 reads TGTGCCAGTAGCCCACGGACTAGCGGGAGTTACGAGCAGTACTTC. The genes are TRBV19 and TRBJ2-7; 13 nucleotides line up with TRBD2. This CDR3 has 15 residues. V trimming: 6 bases; J trimming: 4 bases; junction bases outside the gene matches: 6. From germline, CDR1 is LNHDA and CDR2 SQIVND (reference sequence).

This rearrangement joins TRBV25-1 to TRBJ2-7; weak D call: TRBD1 (7 bases). Germline assignment: CDR1 MGHDK and CDR2 SYGVNS. CDR3 length: 13 amino acids. V was shortened by 5 bases and J by 4 bases, with 12 bases between the two germline ends. The CDR3 sequence is CASSPGGWYEQYF. CDR3 DNA: TGTGCCAGCAGTCCAGGGGGGTGGTACGAGCAGTACTTC.

The chain carries TRBV27 and TRBJ1-5; D is perhaps TRBD1 (6 bases). The CDR3 has 17 residues. V lost 1 base, J lost 0 bases, and 13 bases lay in between. Germline V gene sequence: CDR1 MNHEY, CDR2 SMNVEV (reference sequence). CDR3: CASSLFGGGSSNQPQHF. In nucleotides, the CDR3 is TGTGCCAGCAGTTTATTTGGGGGCGGTAGTAGCAATCAGCCCCAGCATTTT.

CDR3 residues: CASRQRQGSYEQYF. The CDR3 DNA reads as TGCGCCAGCAGACAAAGACAGGGTTCTTACGAGCAGTACTTC. The chain has TRBV5-1 and TRBJ2-7; TRBD1 matches at 7 bases. V was clipped by 5 bases and J by 4 bases; unmatched bases: 9. The CDR3 loop spans 14 amino acids. CDR1 is SGHRS and CDR2 is YFSETQ in the germline V gene.

The CDR3 DNA is TGCAGCGTTGATCTCGAAGCTGTAAACACCTTC. Translating it yields CSVDLEAVNTF. This chain connects TRBV29-1 to TRBJ1-2; no firm D call. This CDR3 region has 11 residues. Germline V lookup: CDR1 SQVTM, CDR2 ANQGSEA. The V gene lost 3 bases and the J gene lost 12 bases, with 14 bases spanning the gap.

This sequence joins TRBV4-2 and TRBJ1-3; 9 nucleotides align to TRBD1. CDR3 length: 17 amino acids. The germline CDR1 and CDR2 sequences are LGHNA and YNFKEQ. The ends lost 0 bases at V and 4 bases at J; junction bases unmatched: 7. In DNA form, the CDR3 reads TGTGCCAGCAGCCAAGAAAACACCGGGACAGGGGGAAACACCATATATTTT. It translates to CASSQENTGTGGNTIYF.

This chain joins TRBV7-2 and TRBJ2-7; D may be TRBD1 (6 bases). V was trimmed by 4 bases and J by 6 bases, leaving 16 bases between them. The CDR3 is made up of 14 amino acids. Germline CDR1 is SGHTA and CDR2 is FQGNSA. CDR3 in amino acids: CASSSGAPPAEQYF. The CDR3 nucleotides read TGTGCCAGCAGCTCAGGGGCTCCCCCAGCCGAGCAGTACTTC.

The chain carries TRBV19 and TRBJ2-3; TRBD2 matches at 13 bases. Germline V gene lookup returns CDR1 LNHDA and CDR2 SQIVND (reference sequence). The V and J ends lost 5 bases and 0 bases, in that order; junction bases with no gene match: 5. The CDR3 spans 17 residues. The DNA for the CDR3 is TGTGCCAGTAGTCCCTGGACTAGCGGGAGAAGCACAGATACGCAGTATTTT. Its protein is CASSPWTSGRSTDTQYF.

The V call is TRBV6-5, the J call TRBJ2-7; TRBD1 matches at 8 bases. Germline CDR1 reads MNHEY; CDR2 reads SVGAGI. The CDR3 loop spans 12 amino acids. J lost 3 bases, V lost 8 bases, and 3 bases had no gene match. CDR3 in amino acids: CASGTGYYEQYF. CDR3 in DNA: TGTGCCAGCGGGACAGGATACTACGAGCAGTACTTC.